These 30 T cell receptor beta chains originate from one sample sequenced in a study of shared clonotypes between healthy human individuals. Using immunoSEQ multiplex PCR, the repertoire was profiled, and TCRdb retains in-frame clones only, with some absent. Of more than 550,000 clones in the sample, just under 75% were seen once. Material: memory CD4+ T cells sorted from blood. Noted subset: CD45RA-negative fraction. All receptors derive from a woman in her 30s in good health.

This chain links TRBV30 with TRBJ1-5; no reliable D call. The CDR3 covers 12 residues. CDR1 is GTSNPN and CDR2 is SVGIG in the germline V gene (reference sequence). V lost 7 bases, J lost 7 bases, and 14 bases lay in between. The CDR3 spells CASGSRKQPQHF. CDR3 bases: TGTGCCTCCGGTTCCAGGAAGCAGCCCCAGCATTTT.

The chain links TRBV6-1 to TRBJ1-2; D may be TRBD1 (5 bases). The length of the CDR3 is 15 residues. The V gene's germline CDR1 is MNHNS and CDR2 SASEGT. Trimming left V 1 base short and J 4 bases short, with 13 bases between. The CDR3: CASSEETGGVYGYTF. DNA of the CDR3: TGTGCCAGCAGTGAAGAAACAGGAGGGGTCTATGGCTACACCTTC.

The DNA for the CDR3 is TGTGCCACACCCAGGACAGGGGGCGGCAAAGGCTACACCTTC. It translates to CATPRTGGGKGYTF. This chain connects TRBV28 to TRBJ1-2, with 11 bases that match TRBD1. Germline values: CDR1 MDHEN, CDR2 SYDVKM. The CDR3 length is 14 residues. V lost 10 bases, J lost 8 bases, and 12 bases stayed unmatched.

V usage is TRBV7-2 and J usage is TRBJ2-3, with D perhaps TRBD2 (6 bases). Germline CDR1 reads SGHTA; CDR2 reads FQGNSA. The V end lost 4 bases, the J end lost 8 bases, and 10 bases lay between the germline ends. This CDR3 spans 12 amino acids. The CDR3 coding sequence is TGTGCCAGCAGCTCCGGGGGTATTACGCAGTATTTT. This encodes CASSSGGITQYF.

The chain employs TRBV20-1 and TRBJ2-1, with 7 bases fitting TRBD2. CDR3 length: 11 residues. CDR1 DFQATT and CDR2 SNEGSKA come from the germline V gene (reference sequence). V was pared by 5 bases and J by 9 bases, with 4 bases of the junction left unmatched. The CDR3 nucleotides are TGCAGTGCTGGGGGGAGGGGTGAGCAGTTCTTC. Translation gives CSAGGRGEQFF.

In its sample, this clone was seen a few times. This chain links TRBV7-2 with TRBJ2-3; D remains ambiguous. V shed 2 bases and J shed 5 bases, with 17 bases lying between them. The CDR3 consists of 16 residues. Germline lookup yields CDR1 SGHTA and CDR2 FQGNSA. CDR3 amino acids: CASSLTVMVVGDTQYF. Written as DNA, the CDR3 is TGTGCCAGCAGCTTAACAGTAATGGTTGTTGGAGATACGCAGTATTTT.

This chain connects TRBV11-3 to TRBJ2-3; 12 positions match TRBD2. This CDR3 has 18 residues. Germline CDR1 SGHNT, CDR2 YENEEA. V lost 5 bases to trimming and J lost 0 bases; unmatched junction nucleotides: 9. CDR3 sequence (DNA): TGTGCCAGCAGCGACTCCGGGACTAGCGGGCGAAGCACAGATACGCAGTATTTT. Its protein product is CASSDSGTSGRSTDTQYF.

V is TRBV5-1 and J is TRBJ2-7; D may be TRBD2 (6 bases). This CDR3 contains 16 residues. From germline, CDR1 is SGHRS and CDR2 YFSETQ. Trimming took off 4 bases at V and 2 bases at J, with 19 bases between the two ends. The DNA of the CDR3 is TGCGCCAGCAGCCTGGGGCTAGCGCGGAAAACCTACGAGCAGTACTTC. Protein product: CASSLGLARKTYEQYF.

The V and J genes are TRBV6-5 and TRBJ2-1; D may be TRBD1 (5 bases). Germline V gene data show CDR1 as MNHEY and CDR2 as SVGAGI. The V gene lost 2 bases and the J gene lost 10 bases, with 21 bases spanning the gap. The CDR3 runs to 16 residues. CDR3 sequence: CASSYSRHPDGAEQFF. The CDR3, as DNA: TGTGCCAGCAGTTACAGCCGACACCCCGATGGGGCGGAGCAGTTCTTC.

The rearrangement joins TRBV11-2 to TRBJ1-4; D ambiguous. V was clipped by 7 bases and J by 0 bases, with 12 bases between them. The CDR3 covers 15 residues. The germline V gene has CDR1 SGHAT and CDR2 FQNNGV. For the CDR3, the DNA is TGTGCCAGCACCCGCCGGGCTGCAACTAATGAAAAACTGTTTTTT. It translates to CASTRRAATNEKLFF.

This rearrangement joins TRBV11-2 to TRBJ1-4; possible D gene TRBD1, 5 bases. With 1 base removed from V and 8 bases from J, the gap between germline ends came to 14 bases. CDR3 length equals 15 residues. CDR1 and CDR2 (germline): SGHAT, FQNNGV. CDR3 sequence (DNA): TGTGCCAGCAGCTTAGGGATTCAGGGAGGCGAAAAACTGTTTTTT. Encoded protein: CASSLGIQGGEKLFF.

This clone was observed a handful of times. V gene TRBV15 combines with J gene TRBJ2-2; 14 nucleotides match TRBD2. Germline V lookup: CDR1 LNHNV, CDR2 YYDKDF (reference sequence). The CDR3 extends over 18 amino acids. After removal of 0 bases from V and 7 bases from J, the junction contained 7 bases not matched to a gene. DNA for the CDR3: TGTGCCACCAGCAGAGACCAACGACTAGCGGGAGGGTACGGGGAGCTGTTTTTT. This codes for CATSRDQRLAGGYGELFF.

This clone occurred a few times. The V gene is TRBV5-1, the J gene TRBJ2-7; 10 bases align to TRBD1. CDR3 length: 14 amino acids. The junction had 3 bases not matched to a gene; V was cut back by 2 bases and J by 4 bases. Germline V gene sequence: CDR1 SGHRS, CDR2 YFSETQ. For the CDR3, the DNA is TGCGCCAGCAGCTTACCGGGACAGGGGTACGAGCAGTACTTC. Protein product: CASSLPGQGYEQYF.

The rearrangement uses TRBV19 and TRBJ1-4; the D is unclear. The CDR3 length is 15 residues. Trimming left V 1 base short and J 0 bases short, with 6 bases between. Germline V lookup: CDR1 LNHDA, CDR2 SQIVND (reference sequence). The CDR3 coding sequence is TGTGCCAGTAGTATAGTGTTGGCAACTAATGAAAAACTGTTTTTT. Translation: CASSIVLATNEKLFF.

The chain uses TRBV19 and TRBJ1-2; D gene ambiguous. CDR3 length: 14 amino acids. From germline, CDR1 is LNHDA and CDR2 SQIVND (reference sequence). Trimming pared 6 bases from V and 4 bases from J, leaving 15 bases between. CDR3 DNA: TGTGCCAGTAGAAGCCCGGGAAGCCTCTATGGCTACACCTTC. Translating it yields CASRSPGSLYGYTF.

The chain employs TRBV10-1 and TRBJ2-2; 11 bases fit TRBD2. The CDR3 covers 16 residues. CDR1 and CDR2 (germline): WNHNN, SYGVQD (reference sequence). The V and J ends lost 5 bases and 6 bases, in that order; junction bases with no gene match: 8. CDR3 sequence (DNA): TGCGCCAGCAGTCCGAGTCTAGCGGGAGGTTCCGGGGAGCTGTTTTTT. Amino acids: CASSPSLAGGSGELFF.

The CDR3 DNA follows: TGCGCCAGCAGCCACGGACCCCGGGACAGTAATGAAAAACTGTTTTTT. As protein: CASSHGPRDSNEKLFF. The chain couples TRBV4-1 to TRBJ1-4; 7 positions match TRBD1. From germline, CDR1 is MGHRA and CDR2 YSYEKL. The CDR3 runs to 16 residues. J lost 4 bases, V lost 3 bases, and 8 bases had no gene match.

J is TRBJ1-2 and V is TRBV7-9, with a weak D call TRBD1 (6 bases). The CDR3 runs 13 residues. Per the germline V gene, CDR1 is SEHNR and CDR2 is FQNEAQ (reference sequence). V gave up 5 bases and J gave up 4 bases, with 11 bases separating them. The CDR3, as DNA: TGTGCCAGCAGCCCGGACAGCTTCTATGGCTACACCTTC. Residues: CASSPDSFYGYTF.

The J gene is TRBJ2-1, the V gene TRBV28, with a weak D call TRBD1 (5 bases). The CDR3 contains 13 residues. Germline assignment: CDR1 MDHEN and CDR2 SYDVKM. Trimming left V 5 bases short and J 13 bases short, with 18 bases between. The CDR3: CASSPGHVPEQFF. CDR3 nucleotides: TGTGCCAGCAGTCCAGGACACGTCCCTGAACAGTTCTTC.

The chain combines TRBV5-4 with TRBJ1-2, with a weak D call TRBD1 (6 bases). The V gene lost 3 bases and the J gene lost 8 bases, with 17 bases spanning the gap. CDR3 length: 14 residues. CDR1 and CDR2 (germline): SGHNT, YYREEE (reference sequence). The CDR3 DNA reads TGTGCCAGCAGCTCCTCAGGGGACCGCGTGGGCTACACCTTC. Translating it yields CASSSSGDRVGYTF.

The CDR3 spells CASRTKYEQYF. The CDR3 DNA reads as TGTGCCAGCAGAACCAAATACGAGCAGTACTTC. The chain combines TRBV27 with TRBJ2-7; no firm D call. The CDR3 is 11 residues long. Germline CDR1 MNHEY, CDR2 SMNVEV (reference sequence). V was cut by 6 bases and J by 4 bases, with 7 bases left in between.

This clone was detected only once. The chain is built from TRBV27 and TRBJ1-2; 10 nucleotides match TRBD1. CDR1 MNHEY and CDR2 SMNVEV come from the germline V gene (reference sequence). The CDR3 is 15 amino acids. Germline trimming cut 5 bases from V and 7 bases from J; bases unmatched to any gene: 10. CDR3 protein: CASSPRTGGGSGYTF. CDR3 bases: TGTGCCAGCAGTCCCCGGACAGGGGGGGGATCTGGCTACACCTTC.

The CDR3 sequence is CASSGSLADYNEQFF. CDR3 coding DNA: TGTGCCAGCAGTGGCTCACTAGCGGATTACAATGAGCAGTTCTTC. V gene TRBV6-1 combines with J gene TRBJ2-1, with 8 bases aligning to TRBD2. V was pared by 4 bases and J by 4 bases, with 6 bases of the junction left unmatched. Germline V lookup: CDR1 MNHNS, CDR2 SASEGT. This CDR3 has 15 amino acids.

V is TRBV14 and J is TRBJ2-1, with 7 bases aligning to TRBD2. Germline V gives CDR1 SGHDN, CDR2 FVKESK. The CDR3 sequence is 14 residues long. Trimming at V came to 2 bases and at J to 8 bases, leaving 6 bases not matched to a gene. The CDR3 DNA reads as TGTGCCAGCAGCCAACTAGCGGTCAGAGATGAGCAGTTCTTC. It codes for CASSQLAVRDEQFF.

V and J are TRBV7-6 and TRBJ2-1, with 8 bases identical to TRBD2. V lost 3 bases, J lost 9 bases, and 4 bases stayed unmatched. The CDR3 contains 13 residues. CDR1 and CDR2 from the germline V gene are SGHVS and FNYEAQ. The CDR3 protein is CASSFGTSREQFF. In DNA form, the CDR3 reads TGTGCCAGCAGCTTTGGGACTAGTCGTGAGCAGTTCTTC.

The chain is built from TRBV27 and TRBJ2-6; tentative D call: TRBD1 (6 bases). Trimming pared 8 bases from V and 3 bases from J, leaving 11 bases between. The germline gives CDR1 MNHEY, CDR2 SMNVEV (reference sequence). The CDR3 consists of 14 residues. DNA of the CDR3: TGTGCCAGCTCCACAGGGAATGGGGCCAACGTCCTGACTTTC. Its translation is CASSTGNGANVLTF.

The V and J genes are TRBV20-1 and TRBJ1-6; D is unclear. The CDR3 has 10 amino acids. With 5 bases removed from V and 8 bases from J, the gap between germline ends came to 4 bases. From germline, CDR1 is DFQATT and CDR2 SNEGSKA (reference sequence). The CDR3 protein is CSASYSPLHF. The CDR3 bases are TGCAGTGCTTCCTATTCACCCCTCCACTTT.

The J gene is TRBJ1-1, the V gene TRBV2; TRBD1 matches 9 bases. Germline assignment: CDR1 SNHLY and CDR2 FYNNEI. The CDR3 is made up of 13 amino acids. V dropped 6 bases and J dropped 8; count of bases not matched to a gene: 7. CDR3: CASRGQGGGEAFF. The CDR3 DNA reads TGTGCCAGCAGGGGACAGGGTGGTGGGGAAGCTTTCTTT.

This chain links TRBV7-3 with TRBJ1-2; D is uncertain. Trimming stripped 8 bases from V and 8 bases from J, with 18 bases between. Looked up from germline, CDR1 is SGHTA and CDR2 is FQGTGA. The CDR3 has 13 amino acids. The CDR3 DNA reads TGTGCCAGCTCCGTAATTCGGGGTGTCGGCTACACCTTC. This encodes CASSVIRGVGYTF.

The chain links TRBV5-1 to TRBJ2-2; TRBD1 is a possible D gene (6 bases). Trimming removed 4 bases from V and 2 bases from J, with 9 bases in between. There are 14 residues in the CDR3. Germline assignment: CDR1 SGHRS and CDR2 YFSETQ. CDR3 region: CASSAGTNTGELFF. The CDR3, as DNA: TGCGCCAGCAGCGCCGGGACAAACACCGGGGAGCTGTTTTTT.